Shown below are 8 T cell receptor beta chains from a single sample sequenced in a study of shared clonotypes between healthy human individuals. The table came from immunoSEQ multiplex PCR; TCRdb's copy has only in-frame clones and leaves some out. This sample has about a million clones, with 75% found just once. The sample taken for sequencing was memory CD4+ T cells sorted from blood. Subset specified: CD45RA-negative fraction. The receptors stem from a man between 18 and 29 years old in good health.

J is TRBJ1-1 and V is TRBV5-1; D not certain. With 4 bases removed from V and 4 bases from J, the gap between germline ends came to 17 bases. The germline V gene has CDR1 SGHRS and CDR2 YFSETQ. The CDR3 is made up of 15 amino acids. CDR3 in DNA: TGCGCCAGCAGCCCCTCGGGAGGGCTGGGCACTGAAGCTTTCTTT. Translated, it gives CASSPSGGLGTEAFF.

This clone appeared many times. This rearrangement joins TRBV6-1 to TRBJ2-5, with a tentative D call TRBD2 (7 bases). CDR3 length: 13 amino acids. Germline loops: CDR1 MNHNS, CDR2 SASEGT. V dropped 8 bases and J dropped 5 bases, with 15 bases sitting between them. The CDR3 here is CASQKGGRETQYF. CDR3 nucleotides: TGTGCCAGCCAAAAGGGGGGGCGGGAGACCCAGTACTTC.

CDR3 loop: CASSLNAGILYEQYF. The CDR3 nucleotides read TGTGCCAGCAGCTTAAACGCGGGGATACTCTACGAGCAGTACTTC. The V gene is TRBV7-3, the J gene TRBJ2-7, with D tentatively TRBD2 (6 bases). The CDR3 covers 15 residues. V dropped 1 base and J dropped 3 bases, with 13 bases sitting between them. Germline V gene lookup returns CDR1 SGHTA and CDR2 FQGTGA.

The chain couples TRBV6-1 to TRBJ2-1; D possibly corresponds to TRBD1 (6 bases). The CDR3 totals 13 residues. Germline values: CDR1 MNHNS, CDR2 SASEGT. Trimming removed 7 bases from V and 9 bases from J, with 16 bases in between. This CDR3 reads CASKDQGRSEQFF. The CDR3 DNA follows: TGTGCCAGCAAGGATCAGGGGCGAAGTGAGCAGTTCTTC.

There are many counts of this clone. J is TRBJ1-3 and V is TRBV5-8; D unresolved. The CDR3 contains 15 residues. Germline CDR1 SGHTS, CDR2 YDEGEE. The V and J ends lost 0 bases and 4 bases respectively, with 11 bases between them. CDR3 sequence (DNA): TGTGCCAGCAGCTTGGGTCGTCTCGGCGGAAACACCATATATTTT. Translating it yields CASSLGRLGGNTIYF.

The chain has TRBV7-2 and TRBJ2-1; D is ambiguous. V was trimmed by 5 bases and J by 9 bases, leaving 17 bases between them. This CDR3 has 14 amino acids. Germline V gene sequence: CDR1 SGHTA, CDR2 FQGNSA. CDR3 bases: TGTGCCAGCAGCCCTTCCCCTAACATTGGTGAGCAGTTCTTC. This translates into CASSPSPNIGEQFF.

V is TRBV10-3 and J is TRBJ2-3; D tentatively fits TRBD1 or TRBD2 (6 bases each). This CDR3 is built from 16 residues. The ends were cut back, 7 bases at V and 1 base at J, with 18 bases in the middle. Per germline, CDR1 ENHRY and CDR2 SYGVKD. CDR3: CAINKVVGGGTDTQYF. DNA of the CDR3: TGTGCCATCAATAAAGTGGTCGGGGGCGGCACAGATACGCAGTATTTT.

As concerns this clone: Other DNA sequences in the sample encode the same CDR3. The rearrangement links TRBV9 to TRBJ2-5; 8 bases align to TRBD1. Germline V gives CDR1 SGDLS, CDR2 YYNGEE. J gave up 4 bases and V 0 bases, and 8 bases lay outside the gene matches. The CDR3 runs to 16 residues. DNA for the CDR3: TGTGCCAGCAGCGTAGCCGGCGGACAGGGCGGAGAGACCCAGTACTTC. Its translation is CASSVAGGQGGETQYF.